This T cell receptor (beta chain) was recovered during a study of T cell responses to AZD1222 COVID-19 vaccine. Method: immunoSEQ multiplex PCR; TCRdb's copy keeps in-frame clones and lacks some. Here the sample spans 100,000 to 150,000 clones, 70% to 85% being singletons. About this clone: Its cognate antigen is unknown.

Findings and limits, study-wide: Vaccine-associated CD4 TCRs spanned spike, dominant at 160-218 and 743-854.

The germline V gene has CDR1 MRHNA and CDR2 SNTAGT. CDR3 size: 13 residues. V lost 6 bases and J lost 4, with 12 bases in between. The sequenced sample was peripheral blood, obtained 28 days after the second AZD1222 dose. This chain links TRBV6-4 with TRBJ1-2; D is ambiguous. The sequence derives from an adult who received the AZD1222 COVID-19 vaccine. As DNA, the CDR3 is TGTGCCAGCAGCCAGACGGGAGGCTATGGCTACACCTTC. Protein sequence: CASSQTGGYGYTF.